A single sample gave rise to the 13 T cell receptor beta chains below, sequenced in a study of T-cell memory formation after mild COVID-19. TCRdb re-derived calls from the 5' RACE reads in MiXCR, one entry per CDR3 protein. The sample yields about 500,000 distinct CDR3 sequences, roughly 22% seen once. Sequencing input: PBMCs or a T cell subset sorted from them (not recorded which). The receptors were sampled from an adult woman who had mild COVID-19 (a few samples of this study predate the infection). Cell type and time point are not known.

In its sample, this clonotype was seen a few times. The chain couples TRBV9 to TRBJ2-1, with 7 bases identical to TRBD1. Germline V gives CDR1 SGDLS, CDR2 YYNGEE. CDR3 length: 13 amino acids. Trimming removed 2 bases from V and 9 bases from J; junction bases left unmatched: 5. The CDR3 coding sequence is TGTGCCAGCAGCGTCGGGACAGCCGGTGAGCAGTTCTTC. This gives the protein CASSVGTAGEQFF.

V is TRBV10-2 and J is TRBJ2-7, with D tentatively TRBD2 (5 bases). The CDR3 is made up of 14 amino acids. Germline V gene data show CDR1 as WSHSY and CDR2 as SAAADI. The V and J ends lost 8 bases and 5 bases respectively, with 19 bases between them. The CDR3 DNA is TGCGCCAGCGCGGAAGAGGGTCTCCTGGACGAGCAGTACTTC. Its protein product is CASAEEGLLDEQYF.

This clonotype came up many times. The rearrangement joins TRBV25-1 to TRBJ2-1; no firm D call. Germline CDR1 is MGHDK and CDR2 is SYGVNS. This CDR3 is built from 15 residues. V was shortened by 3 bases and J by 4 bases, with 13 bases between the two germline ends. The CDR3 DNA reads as TGTGCCAGCAGTGACCCGGCCCAACCATACAATGAGCAGTTCTTC. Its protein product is CASSDPAQPYNEQFF.

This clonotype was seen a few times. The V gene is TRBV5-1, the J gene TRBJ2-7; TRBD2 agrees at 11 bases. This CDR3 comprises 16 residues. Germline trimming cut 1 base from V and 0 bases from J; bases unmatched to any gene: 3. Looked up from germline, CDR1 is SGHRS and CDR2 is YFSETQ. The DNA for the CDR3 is TGCGCCAGCAGCTTGCCTAGCGGGAGGAGCTCCTACGAGCAGTACTTC. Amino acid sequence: CASSLPSGRSSYEQYF.

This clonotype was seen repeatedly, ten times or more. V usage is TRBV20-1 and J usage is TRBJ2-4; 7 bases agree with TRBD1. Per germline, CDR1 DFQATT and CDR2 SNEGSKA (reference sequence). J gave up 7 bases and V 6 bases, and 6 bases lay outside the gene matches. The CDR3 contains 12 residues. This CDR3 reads CSAEGTANIQYF. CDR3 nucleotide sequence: TGCAGTGCAGAGGGGACAGCGAACATTCAGTACTTC.

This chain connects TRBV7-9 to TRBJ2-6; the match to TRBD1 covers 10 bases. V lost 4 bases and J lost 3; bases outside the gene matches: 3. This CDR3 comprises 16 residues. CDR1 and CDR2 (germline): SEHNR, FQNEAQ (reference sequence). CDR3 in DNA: TGTGCCAGCAGCTGGGACAGGGGATATGGGGCCAACGTCCTGACTTTC. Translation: CASSWDRGYGANVLTF.

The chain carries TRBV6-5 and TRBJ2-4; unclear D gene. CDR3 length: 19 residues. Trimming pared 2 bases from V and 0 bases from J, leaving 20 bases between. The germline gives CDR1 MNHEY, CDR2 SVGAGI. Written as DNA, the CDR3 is TGTGCCAGCAGTTACCTTGGGATATCGACAAATCTAGCCAAAAACATTCAGTACTTC. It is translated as CASSYLGISTNLAKNIQYF.

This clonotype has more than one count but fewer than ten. The CDR3 nucleotides read TGTGCCAGCAGCCCCGGGACACAGAACACTGAAGCTTTCTTT. Protein: CASSPGTQNTEAFF. The gene calls are TRBV5-6 and TRBJ1-1, with D maybe TRBD1 (6 bases). V was clipped by 4 bases and J by 1 base, with 11 bases between them. The CDR3 length is 14 residues. Looked up from germline, CDR1 is SGHDT and CDR2 is YYEEEE.

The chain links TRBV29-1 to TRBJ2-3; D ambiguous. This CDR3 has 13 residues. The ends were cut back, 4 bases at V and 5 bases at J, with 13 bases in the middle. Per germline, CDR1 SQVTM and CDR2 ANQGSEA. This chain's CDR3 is CSVARRNQDTQYF. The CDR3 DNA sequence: TGCAGCGTTGCCCGGCGTAATCAAGATACGCAGTATTTT.

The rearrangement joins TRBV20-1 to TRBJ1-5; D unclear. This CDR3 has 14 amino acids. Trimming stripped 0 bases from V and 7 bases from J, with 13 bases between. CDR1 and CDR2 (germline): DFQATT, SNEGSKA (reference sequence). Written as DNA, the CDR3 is TGCAGTGCTAGAGAAACACGCGGTGACCAGCCCCAGCATTTT. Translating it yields CSARETRGDQPQHF.

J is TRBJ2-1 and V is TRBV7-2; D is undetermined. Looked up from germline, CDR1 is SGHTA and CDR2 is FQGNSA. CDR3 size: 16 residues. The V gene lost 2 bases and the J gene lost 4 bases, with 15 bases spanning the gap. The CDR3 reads CASSLTIDLWYNEQFF. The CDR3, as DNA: TGTGCCAGCAGCTTAACGATAGACTTATGGTACAATGAGCAGTTCTTC.

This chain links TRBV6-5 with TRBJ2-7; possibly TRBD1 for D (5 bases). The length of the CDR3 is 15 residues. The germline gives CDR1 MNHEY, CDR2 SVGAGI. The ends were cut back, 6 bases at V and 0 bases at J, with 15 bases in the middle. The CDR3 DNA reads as TGTGCCAGCAGCATTGCGGCAGGGTCCTCCTACGAGCAGTACTTC. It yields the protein CASSIAAGSSYEQYF.

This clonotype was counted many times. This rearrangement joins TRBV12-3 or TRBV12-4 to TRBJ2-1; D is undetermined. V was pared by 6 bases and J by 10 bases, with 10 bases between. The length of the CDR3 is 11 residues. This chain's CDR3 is CASSRVGEQFF. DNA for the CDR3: TGTGCCAGCAGCCGGGTAGGAGAGCAGTTCTTC.